Listed below are T cell receptor beta chains from one sample, sequenced in a study of blood T cell repertoires in COVID-19. The data were produced by immunoSEQ multiplex PCR, yet TCRdb's version contains in-frame clones alone and is incomplete. The sample has fewer than 140,000 clones; 76% are singletons. Sequencing used peripheral blood. These receptors were obtained from a man older than 75 with COVID-19, enrolled during active disease. Each CDR3 is given with its conserved first and last residue. A D gene is named only where the DNA matches it firmly. Size is omitted from some rows. Given values are once, few, many or a class for expanded clones.

clone_size j_call v_call d_call cdr3_aa cdr3_nt
NA TRBJ1-5 TRBV7-8 NA CASSSPPGDQPQHF TGTGCCAGCAGCTCCCCTCCGGGGGATCAGCCCCAGCATTTT
NA TRBJ1-1 TRBV6-5 NA CASSFRRMNTEAFF TGTGCCAGCAGTTTCAGAAGAATGAACACTGAAGCTTTCTTT
NA TRBJ1-1 TRBV23-1 NA CASKFLDKPLPADTEAFF TGCGCCAGCAAATTCTTGGACAAACCACTCCCGGCGGACACTGAAGCTTTCTTT
once TRBJ2-1 TRBV11-2 TRBD1 CASSLGTGSYNEQFF TGTGCCAGCAGCTTAGGGACAGGCTCCTACAATGAGCAGTTCTTC
NA TRBJ2-3 TRBV5-5 NA CASSPWVTGNTDTQYF TGTGCCAGCAGCCCTTGGGTAACAGGGAACACAGATACGCAGTATTTT
once TRBJ2-7 TRBV6-5 TRBD2 CASSFYGTSAFYEQYF TGTGCCAGCAGTTTCTACGGGACTAGCGCTTTCTACGAGCAGTACTTC
NA TRBJ2-1 TRBV11-2 NA CASSFMDRGRGNEQFF TGTGCCAGCAGCTTCATGGATAGGGGGAGGGGCAATGAGCAGTTCTTC
NA TRBJ1-2 TRBV19 NA CASSDGPNYGYTF TGTGCCAGTAGTGATGGCCCGAACTATGGCTACACCTTC
few TRBJ2-1 TRBV27 TRBD2 CASSFFRAGGTHEQFF TGTGCCAGCAGTTTTTTTAGGGCGGGAGGAACGCATGAGCAGTTCTTC
few TRBJ2-1 TRBV18 NA CASSYSGYSYNEQFF TGTGCCAGCTCGTATAGCGGTTACTCCTACAATGAGCAGTTCTTC
NA TRBJ2-1 TRBV7-3 NA CASSFQGGEQFF TGTGCCAGCAGTTTCCAGGGAGGTGAGCAGTTCTTC
NA TRBJ2-3 TRBV7-2 TRBD2 CASSLAPGRADTQYF TGTGCCAGCAGCTTAGCTCCCGGGAGGGCAGATACGCAGTATTTT
once TRBJ2-1 TRBV5-1 TRBD2 CASSLAPSGVYNEQFF TGCGCCAGCAGCTTGGCCCCTAGCGGGGTCTACAATGAGCAGTTCTTC
NA TRBJ2-2 TRBV3-1/TRBV3-2 NA CASSYREGTGELFF TGTGCCAGCAGCTACCGAGAGGGCACCGGGGAGCTGTTTTTT